This passage covers 20 T cell receptor beta chains from one sample sequenced in a study of cytomegalovirus exposure and HLA in healthy donors. The PCR ran on 60 Vbeta and 13 Jbeta primers. Using immunoSEQ multiplex PCR, the repertoire was profiled, and TCRdb retains in-frame clones only, with some absent. The table records about 210,000 clones, almost 80% of them present only once. The sample taken for sequencing was PBMCs. The source of these receptors is a male donor in good health and CMV-seronegative.

The genes are TRBV9 and TRBJ1-5; D gene unclear. Trimming stripped 0 bases from V and 4 bases from J, with 5 bases between. This CDR3 has 13 residues. The V gene's germline CDR1 is SGDLS and CDR2 YYNGEE. CDR3 loop: CASSVDVNQPQHF. The CDR3 nucleotides read TGTGCCAGCAGCGTAGATGTAAATCAGCCCCAGCATTTT. The whole variable domain, filled in from reference TRBV9 and TRBJ1-5, reads DSGVTQTPKHLITATGQRVTLRCSPRSGDLSVYWYQQSLDQGLQFLIQYYNGEERAKGNILERFSAQQFPDLHSELNLSSLELGDSALYFCASSVDVNQPQHFGDGTRLSIL.

Notes on this clone: Other DNA sequences within the sample encode an identical CDR3. The V call is TRBV5-1, the J call TRBJ2-7; weak D call: TRBD2 (5 bases). The CDR3 consists of 14 residues. The germline V gene has CDR1 SGHRS and CDR2 YFSETQ. V lost 2 bases, J lost 1 base, and 10 bases lay in between. CDR3 residues: CASSLADSSYEQYF. The CDR3 DNA reads TGCGCCAGCAGCTTAGCGGACTCATCCTACGAGCAGTACTTC.

This chain connects TRBV28 to TRBJ2-7, with 8 bases identical to TRBD2. Losses at the gene ends were 2 bases for V and 1 base for J; bases not matched to a gene: 4. This CDR3 comprises 15 residues. Germline CDR1 and CDR2: MDHEN and SYDVKM. The CDR3 nucleotides read TGTGCCAGCAGTTTAGGGCCTAGCGGGTCCTACGAGCAGTACTTC. Translation gives CASSLGPSGSYEQYF.

This clone was recorded once. This sequence joins TRBV30 and TRBJ2-7; tentative D call: TRBD1 (5 bases). The CDR3 consists of 12 residues. V shed 1 base and J shed 3 bases, with 7 bases lying between them. Germline CDR1 is GTSNPN and CDR2 is SVGIG (reference sequence). The chain's CDR3 is CAWSDGHYEQYF. As DNA, the CDR3 is TGTGCCTGGAGTGATGGACACTACGAGCAGTACTTC.

V is TRBV7-9 and J is TRBJ1-3, with D hard to call. The CDR3 spans 15 residues. The V gene's germline CDR1 is SEHNR and CDR2 FQNEAQ (reference sequence). V lost 5 bases to trimming and J lost 0 bases, with 11 bases between them. CDR3 DNA: TGTGCCAGCAGCCTTTCGAGATTCTCTGGAAACACCATATATTTT. Translated, it gives CASSLSRFSGNTIYF.

This clone was found a few times. The chain recombines TRBV6-5 with TRBJ2-7; perhaps TRBD1 as D (5 bases). Germline V gives CDR1 MNHEY, CDR2 SVGAGI. V was clipped by 1 base and J by 6 bases, with 16 bases between them. The CDR3 has 15 residues. The CDR3 protein is CASSYWAQVPGEQYF. The CDR3 DNA reads as TGTGCCAGCAGTTACTGGGCACAGGTTCCTGGCGAGCAGTACTTC.

This sequence joins TRBV4-3 and TRBJ2-6; 9 nucleotides align to TRBD1. Germline CDR1 and CDR2: LGHNA and YSLEER. Unmatched junction bases numbered 6, after V lost 6 bases and J lost 0 bases. This CDR3 is 17 amino acids long. The CDR3 loop is CASSPGQGVSGANVLTF. The CDR3, as DNA: TGCGCCAGCAGTCCGGGACAGGGAGTCTCTGGGGCCAACGTCCTGACTTTC.

This clone has a single count. V usage is TRBV27 and J usage is TRBJ2-1; maybe TRBD2 (6 bases). The CDR3 extends over 14 amino acids. V dropped 7 bases and J dropped 7 bases, with 17 bases sitting between them. CDR1 is MNHEY and CDR2 is SMNVEV in the germline V gene (reference sequence). CDR3 in amino acids: CASKTRSGRNEQFF. CDR3 bases: TGTGCCAGCAAGACTAGAAGCGGCCGAAATGAGCAGTTCTTC.

J is TRBJ1-4 and V is TRBV4-2; TRBD1 matches 7 bases. Losses at the gene ends were 1 base for V and 6 bases for J; bases not matched to a gene: 11. Per germline, CDR1 LGHNA and CDR2 YNFKEQ. The CDR3 contains 17 residues. DNA for the CDR3: TGTGCCAGCAGCCAAGTAAATGGAGGGGGCAATGATGAAAAACTGTTTTTT. It is translated as CASSQVNGGGNDEKLFF.

The J gene is TRBJ2-7, the V gene TRBV6-1; 8 bases match TRBD2. This CDR3 contains 14 residues. Germline V lookup: CDR1 MNHNS, CDR2 SASEGT. The trim removed 7 bases at V and 0 bases at J, leaving 5 bases unmatched. The CDR3 reads CASKERELSYEQYF. As DNA, the CDR3 is TGTGCCAGCAAAGAGCGGGAGCTCTCCTACGAGCAGTACTTC.

The gene calls are TRBV9 and TRBJ2-7; 8 bases are shared with TRBD2. From germline, CDR1 is SGDLS and CDR2 YYNGEE. The CDR3 spans 14 residues. V lost 2 bases to trimming and J lost 2 bases; unmatched junction nucleotides: 3. The CDR3: CASSVAGRAYEQYF. As DNA, the CDR3 is TGTGCCAGCAGCGTTGCCGGGAGGGCCTACGAGCAGTACTTC.

This clone has only one observation. J is TRBJ2-2 and V is TRBV19; 9 nucleotides line up with TRBD1. Per germline, CDR1 LNHDA and CDR2 SQIVND (reference sequence). The CDR3 is 15 amino acids. Germline trimming cut 7 bases from V and 1 base from J; bases unmatched to any gene: 4. CDR3 in amino acids: CASTETGGNTGELFF. The CDR3 nucleotides are TGTGCCAGTACCGAGACAGGGGGGAACACCGGGGAGCTGTTTTTT.

This clone came up a few times. The J gene is TRBJ1-5, the V gene TRBV6-1; the D is unclear. V was pared by 2 bases and J by 1 base, with 6 bases between. Per germline, CDR1 MNHNS and CDR2 SASEGT. CDR3 length: 14 amino acids. The CDR3 region is CASSESGSNQPQHF. The DNA of the CDR3 is TGTGCCAGCAGTGAATCCGGGAGCAATCAGCCCCAGCATTTT.

The count of this clone is one. The J gene is TRBJ2-5, the V gene TRBV19; 11 bases align to TRBD2. CDR1 is LNHDA, CDR2 SQIVND, per germline (reference sequence). The CDR3 loop spans 16 amino acids. Losses at the gene ends were 4 bases for V and 2 bases for J; bases not matched to a gene: 6. The CDR3 sequence is CASSNLWTSGQETQYF. CDR3 nucleotides: TGTGCCAGTAGTAACCTTTGGACTAGCGGGCAAGAGACCCAGTACTTC.

Only one count was recorded for this clone. The chain combines TRBV29-1 with TRBJ2-2; TRBD1 agrees at 10 bases. Germline CDR1 reads SQVTM; CDR2 reads ANQGSEA. This CDR3 has 13 amino acids. Losses at the gene ends were 7 bases for V and 3 bases for J; bases not matched to a gene: 2. The CDR3 spells CSAGQGDTGELFF. As DNA, the CDR3 is TGCAGCGCCGGACAGGGGGACACCGGGGAGCTGTTTTTT.

V is TRBV9 and J is TRBJ2-1; TRBD2 matches at 7 bases. The CDR3 spans 14 residues. V lost 0 bases to trimming and J lost 6 bases; unmatched junction nucleotides: 3. From germline, CDR1 is SGDLS and CDR2 YYNGEE. CDR3 loop: CASSVGGGLNEQFF. As DNA, the CDR3 is TGTGCCAGCAGCGTAGGGGGGGGACTCAATGAGCAGTTCTTC. The full variable domain, completed using reference TRBV9 and TRBJ2-1, is DSGVTQTPKHLITATGQRVTLRCSPRSGDLSVYWYQQSLDQGLQFLIQYYNGEERAKGNILERFSAQQFPDLHSELNLSSLELGDSALYFCASSVGGGLNEQFFGPGTRLTVL.

The DNA for the CDR3 is TGTGCCAGCAGCAGAGATGGCAGGGAAGAGACCCAGTACTTC. Translation gives CASSRDGREETQYF. This rearrangement joins TRBV4-2 to TRBJ2-5; TRBD1 might be the D (5 bases). With 5 bases removed from V and 3 bases from J, the gap between germline ends came to 13 bases. There are 14 residues in the CDR3. Per the germline V gene, CDR1 is LGHNA and CDR2 is YNFKEQ.

This rearrangement joins TRBV7-3 to TRBJ2-1; 7 bases are shared with TRBD2. This CDR3 comprises 15 residues. CDR1 and CDR2 (germline): SGHTA, FQGTGA. After removal of 5 bases from V and 6 bases from J, the junction contained 10 bases not matched to a gene. This CDR3 is CASSRTGGVTNEQFF. CDR3 in DNA: TGTGCCAGCAGCCGGACTGGGGGGGTAACCAATGAGCAGTTCTTC.

V usage is TRBV7-2 and J usage is TRBJ1-6, with D perhaps matching TRBD1 (6 bases). The germline V gene encodes CDR1 SGHTA and CDR2 FQGNSA. The CDR3 covers 15 residues. V was shortened by 5 bases and J by 9 bases, with 17 bases between the two germline ends. CDR3 nucleotides: TGTGCCAGCAGCCCAGGAACAGGGAATGTTTCACCCCTCCACTTT. This translates into CASSPGTGNVSPLHF. Based on the CDR3 plus reference TRBV7-2 and TRBJ1-6, the full variable domain is GAGVSQSPSNKVTEKGKDVELRCDPISGHTALYWYRQSLGQGLEFLIYFQGNSAPDKSGLPSDRFSAERTGGSVSTLTIQRTQQEDSAVYLCASSPGTGNVSPLHFGNGTRLTVT.

CDR3 amino acids: CASGPLGSYGYTF. The CDR3 bases are TGTGCCAGCGGTCCCCTGGGCTCCTATGGCTACACCTTC. The J gene is TRBJ1-2, the V gene TRBV9; D is undetermined. The length of the CDR3 is 13 residues. V dropped 7 bases and J dropped 4 bases, with 14 bases sitting between them. Germline assignment: CDR1 SGDLS and CDR2 YYNGEE.